This TCR beta chain was sequenced for a study of cytomegalovirus exposure and HLA in healthy donors. Study-wide results and caveats: The majority of TCR sequences were rare, yet some public TCRs appeared in many donors.

Using immunoSEQ multiplex PCR, the repertoire was profiled, and TCRdb retains in-frame clones only, with some absent. The data hold roughly 95,000 clones, with around 85% observed a single time. This clone was found once. Its cognate antigen is unknown. This sequence was found in a man aged 18 to 30 in good health and CMV-seropositive. Sequencing input: PBMCs.

CDR3 loop: CASSQLQGGDTEAFF. The CDR3 coding sequence is TGTGCCAGCAGCCAATTACAGGGAGGGGACACTGAAGCTTTCTTT. The chain carries TRBV6-1 and TRBJ1-1; maybe TRBD1 (6 bases). The CDR3 runs to 15 residues. Germline lookup yields CDR1 MNHNS and CDR2 SASEGT. V was pared by 6 bases and J by 3 bases, with 17 bases between.